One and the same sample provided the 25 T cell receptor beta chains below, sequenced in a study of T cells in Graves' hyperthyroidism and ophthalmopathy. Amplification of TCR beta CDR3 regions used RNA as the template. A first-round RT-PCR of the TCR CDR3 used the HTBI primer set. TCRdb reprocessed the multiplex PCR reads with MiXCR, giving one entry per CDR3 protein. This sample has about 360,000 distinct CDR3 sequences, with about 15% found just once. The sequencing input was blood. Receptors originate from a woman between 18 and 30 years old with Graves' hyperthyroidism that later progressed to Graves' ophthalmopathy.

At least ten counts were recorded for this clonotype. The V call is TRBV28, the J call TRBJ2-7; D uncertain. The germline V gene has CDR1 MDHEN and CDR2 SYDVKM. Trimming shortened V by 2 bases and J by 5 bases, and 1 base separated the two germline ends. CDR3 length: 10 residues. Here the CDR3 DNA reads TGTGCCAGCAGTTTAAACGAGCAGTACTTC. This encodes CASSLNEQYF. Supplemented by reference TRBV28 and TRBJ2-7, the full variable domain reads DVKVTQSSRYLVKRTGEKVFLECVQDMDHENMFWYRQDPGLGLRLIYFSYDVKMKEKGDIPEGYSVSREKKERFSLILESASTNQTSMYLCASSLNEQYFGPGTRLTVT.

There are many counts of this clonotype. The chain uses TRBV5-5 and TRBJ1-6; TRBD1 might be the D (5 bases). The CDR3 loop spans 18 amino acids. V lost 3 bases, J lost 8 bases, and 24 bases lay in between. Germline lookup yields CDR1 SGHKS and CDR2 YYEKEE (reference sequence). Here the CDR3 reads CASSSDLRGPPADSPLHF. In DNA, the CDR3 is TGTGCCAGCAGCTCCGATCTCCGGGGCCCCCCCGCTGATTCACCCCTCCACTTT.

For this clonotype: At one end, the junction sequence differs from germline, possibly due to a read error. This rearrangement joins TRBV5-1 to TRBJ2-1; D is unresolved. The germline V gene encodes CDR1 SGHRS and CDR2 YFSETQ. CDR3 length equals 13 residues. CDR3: CASSSRSSNEQFF. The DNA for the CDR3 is TGTGCCAGCAGCTCGAGGTCCTCCAATGAGCAGTTCTTC.

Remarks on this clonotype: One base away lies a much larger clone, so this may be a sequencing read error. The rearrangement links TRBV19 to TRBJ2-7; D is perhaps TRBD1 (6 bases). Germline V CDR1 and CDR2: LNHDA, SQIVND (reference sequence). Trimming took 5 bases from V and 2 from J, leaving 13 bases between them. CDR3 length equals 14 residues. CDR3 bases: TGTGCCAGTAGTCACCGGACAGCCACCTACGAGCAGTACTTC. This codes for CASSHRTATYEQYF.

Written as DNA, the CDR3 is TGTGCCAGCATCCTAGGGAGTGCAGCTTTCTTT. Translating it yields CASILGSAAFF. The chain has TRBV12-3 or TRBV12-4 and TRBJ1-1; D is uncertain. Trimming removed 7 bases from V and 10 bases from J, with 13 bases in between. There are 11 residues in the CDR3.

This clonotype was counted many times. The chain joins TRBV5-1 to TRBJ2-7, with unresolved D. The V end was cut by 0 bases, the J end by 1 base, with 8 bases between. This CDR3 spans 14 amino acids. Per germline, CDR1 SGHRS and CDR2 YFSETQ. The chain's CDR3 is CASSLGGGSYEQYF. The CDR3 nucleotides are TGCGCCAGCAGCTTGGGTGGCGGATCCTACGAGCAGTACTTC.

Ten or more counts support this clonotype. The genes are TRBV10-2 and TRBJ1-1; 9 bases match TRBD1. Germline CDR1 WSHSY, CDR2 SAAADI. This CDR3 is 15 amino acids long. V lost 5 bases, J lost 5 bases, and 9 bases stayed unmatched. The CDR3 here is CASSWGQGIDTEAFF. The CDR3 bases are TGCGCCAGCAGTTGGGGACAGGGAATAGATACTGAAGCTTTCTTT.

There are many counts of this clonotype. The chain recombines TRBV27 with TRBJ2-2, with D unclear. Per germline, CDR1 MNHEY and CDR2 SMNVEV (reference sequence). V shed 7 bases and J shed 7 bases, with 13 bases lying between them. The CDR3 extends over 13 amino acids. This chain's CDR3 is CASISLGGGELFF. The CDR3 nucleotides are TGTGCCAGCATCTCGCTGGGTGGCGGGGAGCTGTTTTTT.

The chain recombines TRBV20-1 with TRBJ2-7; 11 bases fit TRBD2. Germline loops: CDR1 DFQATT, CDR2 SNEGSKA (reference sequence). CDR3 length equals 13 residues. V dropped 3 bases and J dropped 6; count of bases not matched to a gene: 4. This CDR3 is CSARTSGILEQYF. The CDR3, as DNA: TGCAGTGCTAGGACTAGCGGGATACTCGAGCAGTACTTC.

CDR3 bases: TGTGCCAGCACCAGAAGTAGGGGGTCCTACAATGAGCAGTTCTTC. Its protein product is CASTRSRGSYNEQFF. The rearrangement links TRBV6-1 to TRBJ2-1; D possibly corresponds to TRBD1 (6 bases). Germline V gene lookup returns CDR1 MNHNS and CDR2 SASEGT. There are 15 residues in the CDR3. The ends were cut back, 7 bases at V and 1 base at J, with 14 bases in the middle.

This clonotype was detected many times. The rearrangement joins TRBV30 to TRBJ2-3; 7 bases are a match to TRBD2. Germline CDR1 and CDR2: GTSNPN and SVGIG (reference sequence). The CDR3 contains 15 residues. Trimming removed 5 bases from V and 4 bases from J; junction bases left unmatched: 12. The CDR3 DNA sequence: TGTGCCTGGGGAGGAAGGGGAGGGAGTGCAGATACGCAGTATTTT. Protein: CAWGGRGGSADTQYF.

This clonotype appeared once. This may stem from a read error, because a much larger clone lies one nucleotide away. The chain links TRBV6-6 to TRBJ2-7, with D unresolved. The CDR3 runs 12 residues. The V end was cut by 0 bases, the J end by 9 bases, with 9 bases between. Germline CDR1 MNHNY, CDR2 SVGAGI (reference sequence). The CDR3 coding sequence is TGTGCCAGCAGTTACTCCTTGGGTGGGCAGTACTTC. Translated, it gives CASSYSLGGQYF.

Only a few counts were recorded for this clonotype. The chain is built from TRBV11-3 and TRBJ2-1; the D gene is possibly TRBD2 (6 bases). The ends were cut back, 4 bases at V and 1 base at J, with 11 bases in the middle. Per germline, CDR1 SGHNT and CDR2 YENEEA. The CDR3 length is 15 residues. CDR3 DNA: TGTGCCAGCAGCTCCGGGGACTCTTCCTACAATGAGCAGTTCTTC. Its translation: CASSSGDSSYNEQFF.

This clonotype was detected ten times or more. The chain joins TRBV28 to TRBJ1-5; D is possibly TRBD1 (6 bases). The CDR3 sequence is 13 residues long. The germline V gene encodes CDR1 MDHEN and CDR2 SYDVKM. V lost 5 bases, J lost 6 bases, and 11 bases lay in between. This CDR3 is CASSTGSAQPQHF. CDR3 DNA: TGTGCCAGCAGTACAGGGTCGGCTCAGCCCCAGCATTTT.

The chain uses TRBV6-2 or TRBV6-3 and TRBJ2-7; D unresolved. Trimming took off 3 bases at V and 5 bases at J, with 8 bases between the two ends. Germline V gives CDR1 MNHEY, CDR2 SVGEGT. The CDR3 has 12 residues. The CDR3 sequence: CASSYRNHEQYF. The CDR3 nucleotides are TGTGCCAGCAGTTATAGAAATCACGAGCAGTACTTC.

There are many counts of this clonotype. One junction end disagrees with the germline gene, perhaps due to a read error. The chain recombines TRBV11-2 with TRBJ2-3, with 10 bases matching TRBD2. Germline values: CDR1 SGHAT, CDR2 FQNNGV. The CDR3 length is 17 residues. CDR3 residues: CASSLSQTSGKTDTRYF. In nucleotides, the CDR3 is TGTGCCAGCAGCCTAAGCCAAACTAGCGGGAAAACAGATACGCGGTATTTT.

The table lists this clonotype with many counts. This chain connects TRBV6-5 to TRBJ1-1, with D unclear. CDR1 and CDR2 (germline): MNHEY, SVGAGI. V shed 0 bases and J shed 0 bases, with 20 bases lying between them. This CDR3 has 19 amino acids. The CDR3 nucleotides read TGTGCCAGCAGTTACTCCCTGAGGGATTGGCAGGAGATGAACACTGAAGCTTTCTTT. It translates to CASSYSLRDWQEMNTEAFF.

The CDR3 protein is CASRVVAGGPFYEQYF. CDR3 coding DNA: TGTGCCAGCAGAGTAGTGGCGGGAGGGCCTTTTTACGAGCAGTACTTC. The chain has TRBV11-2 and TRBJ2-7; 9 nucleotides align to TRBD2. Germline-derived CDR1 and CDR2 are SGHAT and FQNNGV. The CDR3 runs 16 residues. J gave up 4 bases and V 6 bases, and 13 bases lay outside the gene matches.

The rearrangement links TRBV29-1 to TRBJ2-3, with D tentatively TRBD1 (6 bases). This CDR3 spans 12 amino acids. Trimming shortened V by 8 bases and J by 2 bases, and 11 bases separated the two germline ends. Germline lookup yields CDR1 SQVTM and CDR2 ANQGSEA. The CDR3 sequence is CSTGQNTDTQYF. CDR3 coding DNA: TGCAGCACCGGACAGAACACAGATACGCAGTATTTT.

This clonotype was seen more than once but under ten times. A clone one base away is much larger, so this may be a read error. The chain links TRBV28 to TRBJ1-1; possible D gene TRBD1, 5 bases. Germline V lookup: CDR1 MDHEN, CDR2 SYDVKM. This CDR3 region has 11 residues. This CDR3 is CASPGGAEASF. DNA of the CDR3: TGTGCCAGCCCTGGGGGTGCTGAAGCTTCCTTT. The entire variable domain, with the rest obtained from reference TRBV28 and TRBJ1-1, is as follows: DVKVTQSSRYLVKRTGEKVFLECVQDMDHENMFWYRQDPGLGLRLIYFSYDVKMKEKGDIPEGYSVSREKKERFSLILESASTNQTSMYLCASPGGAEASFGQGTRLTVV.

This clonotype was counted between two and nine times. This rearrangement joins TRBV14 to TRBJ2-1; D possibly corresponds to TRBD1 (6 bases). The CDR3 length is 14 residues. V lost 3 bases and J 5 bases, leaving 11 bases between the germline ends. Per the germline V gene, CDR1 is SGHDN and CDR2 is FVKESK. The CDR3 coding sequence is TGTGCCAGCAGCCACTCGGGACATGACAATGAGCAGTTCTTC. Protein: CASSHSGHDNEQFF.

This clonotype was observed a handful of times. As DNA, the CDR3 is TGTGCCAGCACCCAACGGGGGGCCGGGGATACGCAGTATTTT. This codes for CASTQRGAGDTQYF. The chain uses TRBV28 and TRBJ2-3; weak D call: TRBD2 (7 bases). CDR3 size: 14 residues. Germline CDR1 MDHEN, CDR2 SYDVKM. The ends were cut back, 7 bases at V and 6 bases at J, with 17 bases in the middle.

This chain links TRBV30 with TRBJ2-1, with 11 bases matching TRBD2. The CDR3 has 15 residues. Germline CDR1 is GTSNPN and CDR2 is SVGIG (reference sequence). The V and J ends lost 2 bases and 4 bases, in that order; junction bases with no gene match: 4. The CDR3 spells CAWSLAGGGYNEQFF. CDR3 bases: TGTGCCTGGAGTTTAGCGGGAGGGGGGTACAATGAGCAGTTCTTC.

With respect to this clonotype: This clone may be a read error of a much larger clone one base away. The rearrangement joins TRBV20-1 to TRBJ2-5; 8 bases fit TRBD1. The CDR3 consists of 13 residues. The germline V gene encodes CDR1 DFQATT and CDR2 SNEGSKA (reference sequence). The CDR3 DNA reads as TGCAGTGCGGCAGGGGGCCCTGTGGAGACCCTGTACTTC. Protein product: CSAAGGPVETLYF.

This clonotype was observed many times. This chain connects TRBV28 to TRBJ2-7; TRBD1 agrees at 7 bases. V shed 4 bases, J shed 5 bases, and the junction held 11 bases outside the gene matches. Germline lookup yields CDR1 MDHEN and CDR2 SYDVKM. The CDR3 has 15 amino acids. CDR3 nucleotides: TGTGCCAGCAGTTCGACAGACAGGGATTCCCACGAGCAGTACTTC. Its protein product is CASSSTDRDSHEQYF. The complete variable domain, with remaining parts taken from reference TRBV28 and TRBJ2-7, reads DVKVTQSSRYLVKRTGEKVFLECVQDMDHENMFWYRQDPGLGLRLIYFSYDVKMKEKGDIPEGYSVSREKKERFSLILESASTNQTSMYLCASSSTDRDSHEQYFGPGTRLTVT.